This TCR beta chain was found in a study of blood T cell repertoires in COVID-19. In the study overall: Samples representing acute and convalescent COVID-19 were sourced from the United States, Italy and Spain.

Authors' processing steps: The authors estimated nucleated cell counts from reference gene primer amplification. Repertoires were generated with immunoSEQ multiplex PCR, while TCRdb's copy carries only in-frame clones and drops some. The DNA was the basis for D and trimming; V, J and clone size are from that table. The sample shows about 94,000 clones, roughly 84% of them seen only once. Germline lookup yields CDR1 SGHTA and CDR2 FQGNSA. Trimming cost V 5 bases and J 5 bases; bases outside gene matches: 10. This CDR3 has 15 amino acids. Input material: peripheral blood. The receptor comes from a woman in her sixties or seventies in a cohort sampled during active or convalescent COVID-19. J is TRBJ2-5 and V is TRBV7-2; TRBD1 matches at 8 bases. The CDR3 loop reads CASSTGQGNGETQYF. The CDR3, as DNA: TGTGCCAGCAGCACCGGACAGGGTAATGGGGAGACCCAGTACTTC.